The subject of this entry is one TCR beta chain. Its antigen remains unidentified. The data were taken from a study of OX40 agonist ivuxolimab in advanced cancers. In the study overall: Patients receiving dose escalation had hepatocellular carcinoma, melanoma, renal cell or head and neck cancer. Having had anti-PD-1, anti-PD-L1 or anti-CTLA-4 therapy before was allowed, and roughly 40% had some. The study reported partial responses in three patients: one hepatocellular carcinoma, two cutaneous melanoma. General study findings and limits: Relatively little clonal expansion, among the lowest observed, appeared in partial responders at 0.1-3.0 mg/kg.

The repertoire was sequenced with immunoSEQ multiplex PCR; TCRdb's copy has only in-frame clones and lacks some. The repertoire includes roughly 35,000 clones, roughly 80% of them detected once, and around 20% sits in the top ten. Here the sequenced sample was CD4+ or CD8+ T cells sorted from blood, taken in a trial of the OX40 agonist ivuxolimab. This sequence was found in an adult with an advanced solid tumor such as melanoma, head and neck, liver or kidney cancer.

The CDR3 DNA sequence: TGCGCCAGCAGCCAAGTGGCGGGCGGACTCACAGATACGCAGTATTTT. This encodes CASSQVAGGLTDTQYF. This chain joins TRBV4-1 and TRBJ2-3, with TRBD2 as a possible D gene (5 bases). CDR1 MGHRA and CDR2 YSYEKL come from the germline V gene. Trimming shortened V by 1 base and J by 2 bases, and 13 bases separated the two germline ends. The CDR3 sequence is 16 residues long.